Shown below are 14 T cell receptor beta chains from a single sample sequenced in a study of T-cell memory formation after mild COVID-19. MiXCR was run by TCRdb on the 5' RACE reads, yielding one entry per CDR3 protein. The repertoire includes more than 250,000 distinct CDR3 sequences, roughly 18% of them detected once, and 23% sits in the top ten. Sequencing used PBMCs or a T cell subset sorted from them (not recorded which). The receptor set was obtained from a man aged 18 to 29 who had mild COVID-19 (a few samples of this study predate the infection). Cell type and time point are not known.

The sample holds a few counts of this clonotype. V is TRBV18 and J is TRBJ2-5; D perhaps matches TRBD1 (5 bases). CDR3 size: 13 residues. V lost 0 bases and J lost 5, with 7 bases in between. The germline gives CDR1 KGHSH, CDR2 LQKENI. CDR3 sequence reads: CASSPPGAETQYF. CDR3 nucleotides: TGTGCCAGCTCACCACCAGGGGCGGAGACCCAGTACTTC.

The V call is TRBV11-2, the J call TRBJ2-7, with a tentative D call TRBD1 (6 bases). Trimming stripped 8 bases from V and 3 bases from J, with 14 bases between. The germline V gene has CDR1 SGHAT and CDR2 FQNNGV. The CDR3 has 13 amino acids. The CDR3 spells CASAPGTSYEQYF. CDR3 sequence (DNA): TGTGCCAGCGCGCCCGGGACAAGCTACGAGCAGTACTTC.

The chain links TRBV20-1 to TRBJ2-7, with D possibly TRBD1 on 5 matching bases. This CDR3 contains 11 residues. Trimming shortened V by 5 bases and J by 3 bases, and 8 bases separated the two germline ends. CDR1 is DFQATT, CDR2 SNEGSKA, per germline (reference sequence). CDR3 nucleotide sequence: TGCAGTGCTCGCAGGGACTACGAGCAGTACTTC. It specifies CSARRDYEQYF.

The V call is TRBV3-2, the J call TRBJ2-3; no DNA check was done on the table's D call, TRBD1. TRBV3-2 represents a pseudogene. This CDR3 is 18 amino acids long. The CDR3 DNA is TGTGCCAGCAGCCAAGATAGAACTGGGACAGGGCCACTAGATACGCAGTATTTT. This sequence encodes CASSQDRTGTGPLDTQYF.

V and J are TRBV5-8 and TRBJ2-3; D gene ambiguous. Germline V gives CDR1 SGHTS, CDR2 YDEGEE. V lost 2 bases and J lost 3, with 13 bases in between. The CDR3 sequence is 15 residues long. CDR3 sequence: CASSLGTGTTDTQYF. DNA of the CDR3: TGTGCCAGCAGCTTAGGAACGGGTACGACAGATACGCAGTATTTT.

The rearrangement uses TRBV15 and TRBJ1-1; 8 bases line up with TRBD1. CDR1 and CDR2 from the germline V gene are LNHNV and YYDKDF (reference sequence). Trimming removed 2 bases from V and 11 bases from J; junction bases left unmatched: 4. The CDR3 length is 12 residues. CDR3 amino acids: CATSRSTGEAFF. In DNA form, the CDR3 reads TGTGCCACCAGCAGATCGACAGGGGAGGCTTTCTTT.

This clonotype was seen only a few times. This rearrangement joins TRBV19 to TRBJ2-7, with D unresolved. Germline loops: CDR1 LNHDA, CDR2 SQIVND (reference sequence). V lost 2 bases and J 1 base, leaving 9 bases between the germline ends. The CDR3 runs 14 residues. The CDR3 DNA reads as TGTGCCAGTAGTATACAAGGGCTATCCTACGAGCAGTACTTC. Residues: CASSIQGLSYEQYF.

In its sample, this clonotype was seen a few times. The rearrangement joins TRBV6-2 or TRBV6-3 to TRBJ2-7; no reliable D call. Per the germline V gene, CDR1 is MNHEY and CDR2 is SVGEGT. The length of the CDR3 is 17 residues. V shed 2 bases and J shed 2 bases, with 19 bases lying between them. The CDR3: CASSYRPTFGPAYEQYF. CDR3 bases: TGTGCCAGCAGTTACCGGCCCACGTTCGGGCCAGCCTACGAGCAGTACTTC.

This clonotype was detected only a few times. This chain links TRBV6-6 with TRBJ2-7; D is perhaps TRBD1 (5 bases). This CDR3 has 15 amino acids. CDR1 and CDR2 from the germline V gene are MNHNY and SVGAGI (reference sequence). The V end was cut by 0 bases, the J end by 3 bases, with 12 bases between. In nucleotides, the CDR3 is TGTGCCAGCAGTTACTCCCCCGCCAGGGACTACGAGCAGTACTTC. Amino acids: CASSYSPARDYEQYF.

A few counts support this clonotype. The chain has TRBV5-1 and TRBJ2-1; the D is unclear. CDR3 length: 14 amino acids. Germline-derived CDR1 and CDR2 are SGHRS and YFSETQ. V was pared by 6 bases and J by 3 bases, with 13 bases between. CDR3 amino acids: CASTPVPDYNEQFF. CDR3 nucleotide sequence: TGCGCCAGCACCCCGGTCCCGGACTACAATGAGCAGTTCTTC.

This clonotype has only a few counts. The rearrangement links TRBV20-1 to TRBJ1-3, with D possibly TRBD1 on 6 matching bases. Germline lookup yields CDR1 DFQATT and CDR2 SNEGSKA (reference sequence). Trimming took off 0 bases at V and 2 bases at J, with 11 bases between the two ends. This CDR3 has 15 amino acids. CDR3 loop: CSARDPRDTGNTIYF. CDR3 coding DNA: TGCAGTGCTAGAGATCCCAGGGACACTGGAAACACCATATATTTT.

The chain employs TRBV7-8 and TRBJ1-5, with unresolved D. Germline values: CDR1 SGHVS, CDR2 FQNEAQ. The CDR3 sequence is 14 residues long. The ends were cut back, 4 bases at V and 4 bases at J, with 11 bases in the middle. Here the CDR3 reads CASSSSIKNQPQHF. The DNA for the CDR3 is TGTGCCAGCAGCTCAAGTATAAAAAATCAGCCCCAGCATTTT. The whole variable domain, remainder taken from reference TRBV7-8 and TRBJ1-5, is GAGVSQSPRYKVAKRGQDVALRCDPISGHVSLFWYQQALGQGPEFLTYFQNEAQLDKSGLPSDRFFAERPEGSVSTLKIQRTQQEDSAVYLCASSSSIKNQPQHFGDGTRLSIL.

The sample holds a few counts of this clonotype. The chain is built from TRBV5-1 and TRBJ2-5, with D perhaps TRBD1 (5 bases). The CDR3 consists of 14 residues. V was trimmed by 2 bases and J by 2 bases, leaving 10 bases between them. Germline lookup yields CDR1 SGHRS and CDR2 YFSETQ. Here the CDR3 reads CASSFDRWQETQYF. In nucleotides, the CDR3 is TGCGCCAGCAGCTTTGACAGATGGCAAGAGACCCAGTACTTC.

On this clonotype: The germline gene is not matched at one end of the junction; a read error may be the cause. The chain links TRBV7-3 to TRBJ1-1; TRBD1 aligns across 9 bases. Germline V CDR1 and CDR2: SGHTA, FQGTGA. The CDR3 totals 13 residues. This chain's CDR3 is CASSTSGQGSAIF. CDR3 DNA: TGTGCCAGCAGCACATCGGGACAGGGTTCGGCGATCTTT.